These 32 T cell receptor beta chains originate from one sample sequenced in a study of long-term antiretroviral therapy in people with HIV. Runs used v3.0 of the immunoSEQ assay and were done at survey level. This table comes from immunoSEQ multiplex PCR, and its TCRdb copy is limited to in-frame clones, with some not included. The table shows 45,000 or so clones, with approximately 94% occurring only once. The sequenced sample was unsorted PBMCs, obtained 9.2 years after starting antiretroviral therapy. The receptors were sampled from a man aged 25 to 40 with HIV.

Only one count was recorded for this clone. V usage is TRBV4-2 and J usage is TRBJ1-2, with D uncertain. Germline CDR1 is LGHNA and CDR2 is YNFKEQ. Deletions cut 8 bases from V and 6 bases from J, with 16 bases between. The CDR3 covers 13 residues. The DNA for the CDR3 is TGTGCCAGCGGTAAGGGTGGGGAGGATGGCTACACCTTC. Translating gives CASGKGGEDGYTF.

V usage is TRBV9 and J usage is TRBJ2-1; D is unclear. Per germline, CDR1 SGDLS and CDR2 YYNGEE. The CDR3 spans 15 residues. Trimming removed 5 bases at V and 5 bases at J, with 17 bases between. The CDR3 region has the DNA TGTGCCAGCAGAGGTGATTCACAAGACAACAATGAGCAGTTCTTC. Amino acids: CASRGDSQDNNEQFF.

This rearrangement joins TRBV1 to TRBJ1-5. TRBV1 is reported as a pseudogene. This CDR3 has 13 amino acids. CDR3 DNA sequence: TGCACCAGCAGCCAAGTGTATGATCAGCCCCAGCATTTT. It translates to CTSSQVYDQPQHF.

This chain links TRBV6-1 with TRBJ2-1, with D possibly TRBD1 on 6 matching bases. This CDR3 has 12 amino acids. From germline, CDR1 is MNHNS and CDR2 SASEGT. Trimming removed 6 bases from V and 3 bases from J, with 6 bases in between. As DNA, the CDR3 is TGTGCCAGCAGGGACAGCTACAATGAGCAGTTCTTC. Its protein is CASRDSYNEQFF.

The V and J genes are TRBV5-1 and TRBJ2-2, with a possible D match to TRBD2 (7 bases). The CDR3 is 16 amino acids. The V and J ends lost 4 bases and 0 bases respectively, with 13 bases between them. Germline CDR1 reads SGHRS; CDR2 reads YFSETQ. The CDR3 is CASSPLGGANTGELFF. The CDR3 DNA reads TGCGCCAGCAGCCCTCTAGGGGGGGCGAACACCGGGGAGCTGTTTTTT.

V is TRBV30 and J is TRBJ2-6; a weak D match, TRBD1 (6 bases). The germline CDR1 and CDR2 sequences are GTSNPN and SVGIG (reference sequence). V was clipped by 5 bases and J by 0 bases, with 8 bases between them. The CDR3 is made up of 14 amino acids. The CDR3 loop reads CAWDRSSGANVLTF. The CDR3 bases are TGTGCCTGGGACAGGAGCTCTGGGGCCAACGTCCTGACTTTC.

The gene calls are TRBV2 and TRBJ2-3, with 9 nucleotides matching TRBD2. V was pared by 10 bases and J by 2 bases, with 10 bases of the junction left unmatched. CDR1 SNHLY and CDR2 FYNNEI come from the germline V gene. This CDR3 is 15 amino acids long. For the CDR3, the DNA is TGTGCCAACAGAAAGCGGGGGGTACACACAGATACGCAGTATTTT. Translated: CANRKRGVHTDTQYF.

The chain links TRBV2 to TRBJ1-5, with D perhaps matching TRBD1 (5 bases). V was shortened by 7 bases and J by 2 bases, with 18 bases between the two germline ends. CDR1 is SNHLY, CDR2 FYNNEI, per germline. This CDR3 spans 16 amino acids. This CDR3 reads CASKVGGGLGNQPQHF. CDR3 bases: TGTGCCAGCAAGGTCGGGGGAGGTTTAGGCAATCAGCCCCAGCATTTT.

CDR3 protein: CASSAGGHPRVGNTIYF. CDR3 sequence (DNA): TGTGCCAGCAGCGCAGGAGGACATCCCCGGGTTGGAAACACCATATATTTT. The J gene is TRBJ1-3, the V gene TRBV9; D is perhaps TRBD1 (5 bases). V shed 3 bases and J shed 3 bases, with 19 bases lying between them. Germline assignment: CDR1 SGDLS and CDR2 YYNGEE. The CDR3 contains 17 residues.

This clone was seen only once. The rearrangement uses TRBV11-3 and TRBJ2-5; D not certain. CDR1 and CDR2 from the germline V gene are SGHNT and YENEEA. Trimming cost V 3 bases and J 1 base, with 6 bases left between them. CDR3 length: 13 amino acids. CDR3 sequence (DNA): TGTGCCAGCAGCTTCGGCCTCCAAGAGACCCAGTACTTC. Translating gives CASSFGLQETQYF.

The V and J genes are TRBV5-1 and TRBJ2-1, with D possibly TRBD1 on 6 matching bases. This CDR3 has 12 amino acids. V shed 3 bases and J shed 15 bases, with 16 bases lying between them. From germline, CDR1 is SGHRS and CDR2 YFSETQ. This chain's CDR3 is CASSYTGNIRFF. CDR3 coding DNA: TGCGCCAGCAGCTATACAGGGAACATCCGGTTCTTC.

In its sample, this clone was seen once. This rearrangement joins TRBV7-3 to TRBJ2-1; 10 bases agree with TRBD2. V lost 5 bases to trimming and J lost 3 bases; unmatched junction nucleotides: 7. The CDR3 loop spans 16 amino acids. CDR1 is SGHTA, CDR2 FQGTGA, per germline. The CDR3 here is CASSATGTSVYNEQFF. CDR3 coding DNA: TGTGCCAGCAGCGCGACCGGGACTAGCGTCTACAATGAGCAGTTCTTC. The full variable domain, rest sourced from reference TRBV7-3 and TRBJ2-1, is GAGVSQTPSNKVTEKGKYVELRCDPISGHTALYWYRQSLGQGPEFLIYFQGTGAADDSGLPNDRFFAVRPEGSVSTLKIQRTERGDSAVYLCASSATGTSVYNEQFFGPGTRLTVL.

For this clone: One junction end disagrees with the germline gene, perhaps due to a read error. The CDR3 nucleotides read TGTGCCAGCAATGAAGGTTCCGGGACAGGGTCGTACGAGCAGTACTTC. It translates to CASNEGSGTGSYEQYF. The V call is TRBV6-1, the J call TRBJ2-7, with 9 bases lining up with TRBD1. Germline V CDR1 and CDR2: MNHNS, SASEGT. The CDR3 has 16 amino acids.

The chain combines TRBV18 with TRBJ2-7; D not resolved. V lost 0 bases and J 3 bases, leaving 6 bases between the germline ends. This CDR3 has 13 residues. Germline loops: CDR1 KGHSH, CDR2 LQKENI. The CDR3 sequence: CASSPPSGYEQYF. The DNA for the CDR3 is TGTGCCAGCTCACCACCGAGTGGCTACGAGCAGTACTTC.

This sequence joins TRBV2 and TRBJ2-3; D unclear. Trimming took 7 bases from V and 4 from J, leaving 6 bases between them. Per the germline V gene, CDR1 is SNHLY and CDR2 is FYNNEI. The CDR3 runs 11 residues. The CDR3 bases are TGTGCCAGCAAATTCTCAGATACGCAGTATTTT. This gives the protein CASKFSDTQYF.

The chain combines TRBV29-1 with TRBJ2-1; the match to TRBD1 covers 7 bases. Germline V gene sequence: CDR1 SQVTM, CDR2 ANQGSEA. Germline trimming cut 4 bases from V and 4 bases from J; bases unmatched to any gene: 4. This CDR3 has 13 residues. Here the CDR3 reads CSVGGTDYNEQFF. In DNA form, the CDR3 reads TGCAGCGTTGGGGGGACAGATTACAATGAGCAGTTCTTC.

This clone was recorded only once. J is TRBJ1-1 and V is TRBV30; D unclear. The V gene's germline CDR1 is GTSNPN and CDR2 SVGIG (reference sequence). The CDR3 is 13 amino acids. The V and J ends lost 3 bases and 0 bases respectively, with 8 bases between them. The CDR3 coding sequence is TGTGCCTGGAGCATCGACGTGAACACTGAAGCTTTCTTT. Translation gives CAWSIDVNTEAFF.

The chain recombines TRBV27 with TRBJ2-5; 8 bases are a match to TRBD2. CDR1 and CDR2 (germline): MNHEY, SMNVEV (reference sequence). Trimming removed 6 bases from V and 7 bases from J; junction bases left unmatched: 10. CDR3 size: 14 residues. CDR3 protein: CASRKATSEVTQYF. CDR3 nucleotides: TGTGCCAGCAGGAAAGCGACTAGCGAGGTGACCCAGTACTTC.

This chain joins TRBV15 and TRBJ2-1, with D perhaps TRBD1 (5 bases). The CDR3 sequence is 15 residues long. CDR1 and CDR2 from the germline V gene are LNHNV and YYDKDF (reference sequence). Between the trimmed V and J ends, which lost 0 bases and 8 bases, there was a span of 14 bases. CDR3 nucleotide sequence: TGTGCCACCAGCAGAGATCTAGGAGTGGGGCATGAGCAGTTCTTC. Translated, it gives CATSRDLGVGHEQFF.

CDR3 region: CASKPDRGKLFF. CDR3 DNA sequence: TGTGCCAGCAAACCCGACCGGGGAAAACTGTTTTTT. The rearrangement links TRBV2 to TRBJ1-4, with D unclear. The CDR3 is 12 residues long. Trimming cost V 7 bases and J 10 bases, with 13 bases left between them. Looked up from germline, CDR1 is SNHLY and CDR2 is FYNNEI.

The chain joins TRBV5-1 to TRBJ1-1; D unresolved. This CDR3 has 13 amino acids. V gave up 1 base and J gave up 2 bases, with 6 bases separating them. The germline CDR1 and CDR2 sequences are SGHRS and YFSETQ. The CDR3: CASSLIVNTEAFF. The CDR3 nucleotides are TGCGCCAGCAGCTTGATCGTAAACACTGAAGCTTTCTTT.

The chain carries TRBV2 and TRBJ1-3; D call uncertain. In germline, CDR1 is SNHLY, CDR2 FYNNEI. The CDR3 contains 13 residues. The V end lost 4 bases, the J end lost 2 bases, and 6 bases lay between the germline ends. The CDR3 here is CASSAGAGNTIYF. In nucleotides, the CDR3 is TGTGCCAGCAGTGCCGGCGCTGGAAACACCATATATTTT.

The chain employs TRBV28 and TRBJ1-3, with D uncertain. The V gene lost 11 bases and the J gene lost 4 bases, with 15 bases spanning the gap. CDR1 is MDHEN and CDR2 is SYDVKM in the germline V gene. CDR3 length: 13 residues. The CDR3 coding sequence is TGTGCCGCGCAACCGAGTGTCGGAAACACCATATATTTT. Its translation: CAAQPSVGNTIYF. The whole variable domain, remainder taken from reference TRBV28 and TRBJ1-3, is DVKVTQSSRYLVKRTGEKVFLECVQDMDHENMFWYRQDPGLGLRLIYFSYDVKMKEKGDIPEGYSVSREKKERFSLILESASTNQTSMYLCAAQPSVGNTIYFGEGSWLTVV.

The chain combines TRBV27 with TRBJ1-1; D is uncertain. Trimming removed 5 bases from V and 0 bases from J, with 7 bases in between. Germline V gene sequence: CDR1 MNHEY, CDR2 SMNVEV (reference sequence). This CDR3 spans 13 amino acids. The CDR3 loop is CASSVAMNTEAFF. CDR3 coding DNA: TGTGCCAGCAGTGTCGCAATGAACACTGAAGCTTTCTTT.

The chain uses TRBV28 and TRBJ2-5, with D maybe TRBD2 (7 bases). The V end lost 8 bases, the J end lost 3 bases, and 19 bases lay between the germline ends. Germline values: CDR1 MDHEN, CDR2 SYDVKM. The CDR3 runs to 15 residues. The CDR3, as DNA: TGTGCCAGCGGGAGAGGAGGGGGGGGGAAAGAGACCCAGTACTTC. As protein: CASGRGGGGKETQYF.

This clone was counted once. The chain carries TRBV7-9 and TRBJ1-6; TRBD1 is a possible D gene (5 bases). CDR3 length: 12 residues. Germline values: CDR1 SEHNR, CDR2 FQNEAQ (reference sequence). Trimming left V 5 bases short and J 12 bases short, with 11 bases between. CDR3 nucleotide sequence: TGTGCCAGCAGCAATTCAGGGAGACCCCTCCACTTT. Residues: CASSNSGRPLHF.

The CDR3 loop reads CASSPRVRNSNQPQHF. The CDR3 DNA is TGTGCCAGCTCACCACGGGTCAGAAATAGCAATCAGCCCCAGCATTTT. The chain employs TRBV18 and TRBJ1-5; no clear D. V dropped 1 base and J dropped 0 bases, with 10 bases sitting between them. The CDR3 extends over 16 amino acids. The germline V gene encodes CDR1 KGHSH and CDR2 LQKENI.

CDR3 DNA: TGCGCCAGCAGTGAACGGACGGGAACGAACACCGGGGAGCTGTTTTTT. Translating gives CASSERTGTNTGELFF. The V gene is TRBV10-1, the J gene TRBJ2-2; tentatively, D is TRBD2 (5 bases). Trimming cost V 3 bases and J 0 bases, with 11 bases left between them. The germline gives CDR1 WNHNN, CDR2 SYGVQD (reference sequence). The CDR3 extends over 16 amino acids.

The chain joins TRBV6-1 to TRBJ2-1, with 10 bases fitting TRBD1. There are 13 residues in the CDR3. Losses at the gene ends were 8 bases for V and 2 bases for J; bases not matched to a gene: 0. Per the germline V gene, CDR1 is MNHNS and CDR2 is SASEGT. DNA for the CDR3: TGTGCCAGCGGGACAGGGGCCTACAATGAGCAGTTCTTC. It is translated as CASGTGAYNEQFF.

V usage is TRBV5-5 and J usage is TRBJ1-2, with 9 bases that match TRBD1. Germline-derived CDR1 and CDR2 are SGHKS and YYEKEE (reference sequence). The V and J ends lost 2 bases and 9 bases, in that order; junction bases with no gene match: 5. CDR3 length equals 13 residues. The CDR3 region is CASSFRDRVSYTF. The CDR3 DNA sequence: TGTGCCAGCAGCTTCCGGGACAGGGTGAGCTACACCTTC.

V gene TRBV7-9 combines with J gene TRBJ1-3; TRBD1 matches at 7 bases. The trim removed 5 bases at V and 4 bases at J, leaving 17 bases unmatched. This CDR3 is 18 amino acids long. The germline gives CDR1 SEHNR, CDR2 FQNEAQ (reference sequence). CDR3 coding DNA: TGTGCCAGCAGCCGACAGGGTATGGGCGGGGGTTCCGGAAACACCATATATTTT. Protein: CASSRQGMGGGSGNTIYF.

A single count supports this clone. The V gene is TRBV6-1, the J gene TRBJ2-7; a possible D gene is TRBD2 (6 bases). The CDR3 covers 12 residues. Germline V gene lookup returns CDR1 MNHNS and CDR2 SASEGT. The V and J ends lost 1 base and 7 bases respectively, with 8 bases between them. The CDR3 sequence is CASSEGGVEQYF. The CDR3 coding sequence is TGTGCCAGCAGTGAAGGGGGGGTGGAGCAGTACTTC.